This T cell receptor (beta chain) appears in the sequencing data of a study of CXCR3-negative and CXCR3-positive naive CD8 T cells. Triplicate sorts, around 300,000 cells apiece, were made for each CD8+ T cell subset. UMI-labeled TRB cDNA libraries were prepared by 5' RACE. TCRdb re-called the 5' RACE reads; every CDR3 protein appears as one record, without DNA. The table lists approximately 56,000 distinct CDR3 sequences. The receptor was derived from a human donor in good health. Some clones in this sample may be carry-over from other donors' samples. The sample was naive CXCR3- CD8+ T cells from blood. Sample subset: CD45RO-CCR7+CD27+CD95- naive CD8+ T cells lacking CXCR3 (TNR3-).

CDR3 region: CASSDSGNSYNEQFF. The gene calls are TRBV28 and TRBJ2-1; with no DNA, the TCRdb D assignment of TRBD2 cannot be verified. The CDR3 sequence is 15 residues long. Germline V gene sequence: CDR1 MDHEN, CDR2 SYDVKM.